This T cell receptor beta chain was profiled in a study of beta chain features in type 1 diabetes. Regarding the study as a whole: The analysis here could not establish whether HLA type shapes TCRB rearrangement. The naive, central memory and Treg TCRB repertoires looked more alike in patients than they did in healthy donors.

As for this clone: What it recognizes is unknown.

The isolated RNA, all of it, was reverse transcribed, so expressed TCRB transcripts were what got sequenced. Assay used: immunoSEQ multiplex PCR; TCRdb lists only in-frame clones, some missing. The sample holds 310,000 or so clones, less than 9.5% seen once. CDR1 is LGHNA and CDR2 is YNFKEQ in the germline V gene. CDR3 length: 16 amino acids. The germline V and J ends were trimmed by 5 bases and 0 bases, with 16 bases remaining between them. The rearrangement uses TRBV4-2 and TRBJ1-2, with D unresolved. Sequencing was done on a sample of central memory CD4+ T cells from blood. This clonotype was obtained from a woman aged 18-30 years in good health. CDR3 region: CASSTARLIANYGYTF. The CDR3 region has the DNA TGTGCCAGCAGCACCGCAAGACTGATAGCTAACTATGGCTACACCTTC.